Below are 21 T cell receptor beta chains sequenced from a single sample in a study of spatial heterogeneity in lung cancer. Noted time point: sample taken at primary tumor resection. Using its own MiXCR run on the 5' RACE reads, TCRdb lists one record per CDR3 protein. The sample has some 55,000 distinct CDR3 sequences, under 7.5% seen once. The source material was PBMCs, sampled at surgery. These receptors were obtained from a female donor with early-stage non-small cell lung cancer.

Many counts were recorded for this clonotype. In DNA, the CDR3 is TGTGCCAGTGGCCTTCCACAGGGAGGCTATGGCTACACCTTC. It specifies CASGLPQGGYGYTF. The gene calls are TRBV12-3 or TRBV12-4 and TRBJ1-2; D is possibly TRBD1 (6 bases). This CDR3 spans 14 amino acids. The V gene lost 9 bases and the J gene lost 4 bases, with 18 bases spanning the gap.

Ten or more counts support this clonotype. V usage is TRBV6-6 and J usage is TRBJ2-1; possibly TRBD1 or TRBD2 for D (6 bases each). Per germline, CDR1 MNHNY and CDR2 SVGAGI (reference sequence). The CDR3 is made up of 13 amino acids. V lost 5 bases, J lost 10 bases, and 15 bases lay in between. The DNA of the CDR3 is TGTGCCAGCAGTGGGGGCTGGGGAGGCGAGCAGTTCTTC. Protein sequence: CASSGGWGGEQFF.

Ten or more counts support this clonotype. The chain employs TRBV28 and TRBJ1-6; tentatively, D is TRBD1 (5 bases). V was pared by 6 bases and J by 3 bases, with 6 bases between. The CDR3 has 13 amino acids. Germline assignment: CDR1 MDHEN and CDR2 SYDVKM. The CDR3 DNA reads TGTGCCAGCAGGACAGACTATAATTCACCCCTCCACTTT. This translates into CASRTDYNSPLHF.

This clonotype was observed many times. V usage is TRBV28 and J usage is TRBJ2-4; weak D call: TRBD1 (7 bases). Germline CDR1 and CDR2: MDHEN and SYDVKM. With 4 bases removed from V and 7 bases from J, the gap between germline ends came to 14 bases. The CDR3 is 14 residues long. DNA for the CDR3: TGTGCCAGCAGTTACACCAGGGGGGCCAACATTCAGTACTTC. Protein product: CASSYTRGANIQYF.

At least ten counts were recorded for this clonotype. The chain joins TRBV7-2 to TRBJ2-3; D possibly corresponds to TRBD2 (6 bases). The CDR3 has 15 amino acids. Deletions cut 1 base from V and 8 bases from J, with 16 bases between. Germline CDR1 reads SGHTA; CDR2 reads FQGNSA. The CDR3 region has the DNA TGTGCCAGCAGCTTAGAGGGCGGGAATTCAGTTACGCAGTATTTT. Translating gives CASSLEGGNSVTQYF.

This clonotype was observed at least ten times. The rearrangement joins TRBV7-2 to TRBJ1-1, with D maybe TRBD1 (5 bases). CDR1 is SGHTA, CDR2 FQGNSA, per germline. The V and J ends lost 10 bases and 1 base respectively, with 16 bases between them. The length of the CDR3 is 14 residues. The CDR3 nucleotides read TGTGCCACTCAGACAGTGGGTCAGAACACTGAAGCTTTCTTT. Encoded protein: CATQTVGQNTEAFF.

This clonotype was counted between two and nine times. The rearrangement links TRBV5-1 to TRBJ2-3; 10 bases are a match to TRBD2. Trimming at V came to 2 bases and at J to 7 bases, leaving 7 bases not matched to a gene. Germline loops: CDR1 SGHRS, CDR2 YFSETQ. This CDR3 contains 15 residues. The CDR3 spells CASSFQSGRENTQYF. The CDR3 region has the DNA TGCGCCAGCAGCTTCCAAAGCGGGAGGGAAAATACGCAGTATTTT.

This clonotype was picked up many times. This chain uses TRBV5-1 with TRBJ2-5, with 14 nucleotides matching TRBD2. V shed 4 bases and J 5 bases; nucleotides not matched to a gene: 10. The CDR3 sequence is 17 residues long. Germline CDR1 SGHRS, CDR2 YFSETQ. The CDR3 is CASSRDPTSGGAETQYF. As DNA, the CDR3 is TGCGCCAGCAGCCGAGATCCGACTAGCGGGGGGGCCGAGACCCAGTACTTC.

In its sample, this clonotype was seen a few times. This chain links TRBV9 with TRBJ1-1; D may be TRBD1 (5 bases). V lost 0 bases and J lost 0, with 12 bases in between. Germline-derived CDR1 and CDR2 are SGDLS and YYNGEE. The length of the CDR3 is 16 residues. CDR3 nucleotide sequence: TGTGCCAGCAGCGTAGGGGGCAGAACTCTGAACACTGAAGCTTTCTTT. Translating gives CASSVGGRTLNTEAFF.

The sample holds many counts of this clonotype. The chain has TRBV20-1 and TRBJ2-3, with 12 bases matching TRBD2. The CDR3 loop spans 15 amino acids. The germline gives CDR1 DFQATT, CDR2 SNEGSKA (reference sequence). The CDR3 here is CRPRASGGVGDTQYF. In DNA form, the CDR3 reads TGCAGACCCCGGGCTAGCGGGGGGGTGGGAGATACGCAGTATTTT.

CDR3 DNA: TGTGCCAGCAGCCATGGGGGGGGGCCCACAGATACGCAGTATTTT. It translates to CASSHGGGPTDTQYF. The chain employs TRBV27 and TRBJ2-3, with a possible D match to TRBD2 (7 bases). The length of the CDR3 is 15 residues. The germline CDR1 and CDR2 sequences are MNHEY and SMNVEV (reference sequence). Between the trimmed V and J ends, which lost 6 bases and 2 bases, there was a span of 15 bases.

This clonotype appeared many times. This sequence joins TRBV5-5 and TRBJ1-5; the D gene is possibly TRBD1 (6 bases). The CDR3 is 15 amino acids. V dropped 4 bases and J dropped 7 bases, with 18 bases sitting between them. Germline CDR1 and CDR2: SGHKS and YYEKEE (reference sequence). CDR3 sequence: CASSVTGRGAQPQHF. The CDR3, as DNA: TGTGCCAGCAGCGTCACAGGGAGGGGAGCGCAGCCCCAGCATTTT. The variable domain in full, completed from reference TRBV5-5 and TRBJ1-5, reads DAGVTQSPTHLIKTRGQQVTLRCSPISGHKSVSWYQQVLGQGPQFIFQYYEKEERGRGNFPDRFSARQFPNYSSELNVNALLLGDSALYLCASSVTGRGAQPQHFGDGTRLSIL.

The CDR3 bases are TGTGCCAGCTCACCGGGACAGGCGAACACCGGGGAGCTGTTTTTT. This translates into CASSPGQANTGELFF. The rearrangement joins TRBV18 to TRBJ2-2; 8 bases line up with TRBD1. Trimming took 3 bases from V and 0 from J; bases not matched to a gene: 0. The CDR3 runs to 15 residues. In germline, CDR1 is KGHSH, CDR2 LQKENI. The variable domain in full, with the rest retrieved from reference TRBV18 and TRBJ2-2, is NAGVMQNPRHLVRRRGQEARLRCSPMKGHSHVYWYRQLPEEGLKFMVYLQKENIIDESGMPKERFSAEFPKEGPSILRIQQVVRGDSAAYFCASSPGQANTGELFFGEGSRLTVL.

V and J are TRBV5-1 and TRBJ2-2, with 11 nucleotides matching TRBD1. The germline gives CDR1 SGHRS, CDR2 YFSETQ. CDR3 length equals 16 residues. Trimming at V came to 2 bases and at J to 5 bases, leaving 5 bases not matched to a gene. DNA of the CDR3: TGCGCCAGCAGCTTTACCGGGACAGGGGGTACCGGGGAGCTGTTTTTT. It translates to CASSFTGTGGTGELFF. Filled out from reference TRBV5-1 and TRBJ2-2, the complete variable domain reads KAGVTQTPRYLIKTRGQQVTLSCSPISGHRSVSWYQQTPGQGLQFLFEYFSETQRNKGNFPGRFSGRQFSNSRSEMNVSTLELGDSALYLCASSFTGTGGTGELFFGEGSRLTVL.

The gene calls are TRBV2 and TRBJ1-5; weak D call: TRBD1 (6 bases). The CDR3 has 15 residues. Trimming removed 7 bases from V and 0 bases from J, with 13 bases in between. Germline assignment: CDR1 SNHLY and CDR2 FYNNEI. The CDR3 here is CASNPGTNSNQPQHF. Written as DNA, the CDR3 is TGTGCCAGCAATCCCGGGACAAATAGCAATCAGCCCCAGCATTTT. The variable domain in full, completed from reference TRBV2 and TRBJ1-5, reads EPEVTQTPSHQVTQMGQEVILRCVPISNHLYFYWYRQILGQKVEFLVSFYNNEISEKSEIFDDQFSVERPDGSNFTLKIRSTKLEDSAMYFCASNPGTNSNQPQHFGDGTRLSIL.

The rearrangement links TRBV28 to TRBJ2-7; D unresolved. CDR1 MDHEN and CDR2 SYDVKM come from the germline V gene. This CDR3 spans 14 amino acids. The V gene lost 3 bases and the J gene lost 5 bases, with 14 bases spanning the gap. CDR3 bases: TGTGCCAGCAGTTTCCTATCTGCTGGGAACGAGCAGTACTTC. Amino acid sequence: CASSFLSAGNEQYF. Supplemented by reference TRBV28 and TRBJ2-7, the full variable domain reads DVKVTQSSRYLVKRTGEKVFLECVQDMDHENMFWYRQDPGLGLRLIYFSYDVKMKEKGDIPEGYSVSREKKERFSLILESASTNQTSMYLCASSFLSAGNEQYFGPGTRLTVT.

This clonotype came up many times. This rearrangement joins TRBV13 to TRBJ1-1, with D perhaps matching TRBD1 (5 bases). This CDR3 has 13 amino acids. The V end lost 2 bases, the J end lost 4 bases, and 8 bases lay between the germline ends. Germline assignment: CDR1 PRHDT and CDR2 FYEKMQ (reference sequence). The CDR3 bases are TGTGCCAGCAGCTTAACAGGATTCACTGAAGCTTTCTTT. Encoded protein: CASSLTGFTEAFF.

The gene calls are TRBV4-2 and TRBJ1-4; TRBD1 might be the D (5 bases). The V end lost 3 bases, the J end lost 5 bases, and 19 bases lay between the germline ends. From germline, CDR1 is LGHNA and CDR2 YNFKEQ. This CDR3 contains 17 residues. The CDR3 DNA follows: TGTGCCAGCAGCCAGACCCTAAAGGGGACCTCAAATGAAAAACTGTTTTTT. Translating it yields CASSQTLKGTSNEKLFF.

This clonotype was seen ten or more times. The rearrangement uses TRBV7-9 and TRBJ2-5, with unresolved D. This CDR3 has 14 residues. The germline gives CDR1 SEHNR, CDR2 FQNEAQ (reference sequence). Trimming removed 5 bases at V and 2 bases at J, with 12 bases between. CDR3 nucleotides: TGTGCCAGCAGCGCCCTGGCCGGGCAAGAGACCCAGTACTTC. Translated: CASSALAGQETQYF.

This clonotype was detected ten times or more. The J gene is TRBJ2-5, the V gene TRBV20-1; a possible D gene is TRBD1 (5 bases). The germline V gene has CDR1 DFQATT and CDR2 SNEGSKA (reference sequence). V lost 0 bases, J lost 4 bases, and 9 bases lay in between. The CDR3 sequence is 13 residues long. CDR3 coding DNA: TGCAGTGCTAGAGATCCCAGGGTAGAGACCCAGTACTTC. This gives the protein CSARDPRVETQYF.

This clonotype was seen a handful of times. CDR3 in amino acids: CASSSLGESTEAFF. In DNA, the CDR3 is TGTGCCAGCAGCTCCCTAGGGGAGAGCACTGAAGCTTTCTTT. The rearrangement links TRBV11-2 to TRBJ1-1, with D perhaps TRBD1 (5 bases). CDR3 length: 14 amino acids. Germline-derived CDR1 and CDR2 are SGHAT and FQNNGV. Deletions cut 4 bases from V and 4 bases from J, with 13 bases between.